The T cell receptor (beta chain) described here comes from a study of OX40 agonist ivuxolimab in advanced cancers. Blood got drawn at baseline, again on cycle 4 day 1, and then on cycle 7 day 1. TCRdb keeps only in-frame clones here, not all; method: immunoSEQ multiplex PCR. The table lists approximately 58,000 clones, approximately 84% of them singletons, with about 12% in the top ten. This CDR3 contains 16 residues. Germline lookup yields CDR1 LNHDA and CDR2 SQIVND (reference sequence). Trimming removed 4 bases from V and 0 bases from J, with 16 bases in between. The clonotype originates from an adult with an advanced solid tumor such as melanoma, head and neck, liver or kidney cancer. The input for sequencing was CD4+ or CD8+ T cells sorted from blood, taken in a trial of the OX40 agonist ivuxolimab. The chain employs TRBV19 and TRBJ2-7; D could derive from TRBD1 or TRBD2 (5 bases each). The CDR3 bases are TGTGCCAGTAGTACCATCCGGGACGCAAGCTCCTACGAGCAGTACTTC. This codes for CASSTIRDASSYEQYF.